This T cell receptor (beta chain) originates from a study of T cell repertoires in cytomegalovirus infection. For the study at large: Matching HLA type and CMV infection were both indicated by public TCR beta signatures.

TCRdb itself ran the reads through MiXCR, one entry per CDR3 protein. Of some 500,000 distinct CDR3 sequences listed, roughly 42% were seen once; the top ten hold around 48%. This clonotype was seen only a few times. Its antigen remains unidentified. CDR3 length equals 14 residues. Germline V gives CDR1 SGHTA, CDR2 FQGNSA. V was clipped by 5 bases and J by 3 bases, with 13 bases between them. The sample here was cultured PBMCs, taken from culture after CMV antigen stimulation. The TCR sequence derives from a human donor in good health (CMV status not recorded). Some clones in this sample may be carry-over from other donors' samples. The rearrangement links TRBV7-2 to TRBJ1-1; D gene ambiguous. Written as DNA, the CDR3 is TGTGCCAGCAGCCTGAAGACGGGAGACACTGAAGCTTTCTTT. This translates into CASSLKTGDTEAFF. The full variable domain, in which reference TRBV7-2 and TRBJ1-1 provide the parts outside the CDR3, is GAGVSQSPSNKVTEKGKDVELRCDPISGHTALYWYRQSLGQGLEFLIYFQGNSAPDKSGLPSDRFSAERTGGSVSTLTIQRTQQEDSAVYLCASSLKTGDTEAFFGQGTRLTVV.